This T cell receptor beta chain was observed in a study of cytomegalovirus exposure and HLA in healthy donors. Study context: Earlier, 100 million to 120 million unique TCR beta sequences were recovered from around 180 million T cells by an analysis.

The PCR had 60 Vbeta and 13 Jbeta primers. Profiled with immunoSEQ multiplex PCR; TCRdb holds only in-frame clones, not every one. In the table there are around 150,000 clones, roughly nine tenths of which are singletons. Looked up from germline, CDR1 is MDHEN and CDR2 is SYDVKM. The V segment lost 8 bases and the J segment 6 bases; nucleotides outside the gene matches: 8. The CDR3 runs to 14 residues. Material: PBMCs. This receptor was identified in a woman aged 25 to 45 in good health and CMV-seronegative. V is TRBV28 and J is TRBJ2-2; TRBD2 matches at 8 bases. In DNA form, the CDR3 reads TGTGCCAGCGGGGCGATAGCGGGATCCGGGGAGCTGTTTTTT. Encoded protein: CASGAIAGSGELFF.